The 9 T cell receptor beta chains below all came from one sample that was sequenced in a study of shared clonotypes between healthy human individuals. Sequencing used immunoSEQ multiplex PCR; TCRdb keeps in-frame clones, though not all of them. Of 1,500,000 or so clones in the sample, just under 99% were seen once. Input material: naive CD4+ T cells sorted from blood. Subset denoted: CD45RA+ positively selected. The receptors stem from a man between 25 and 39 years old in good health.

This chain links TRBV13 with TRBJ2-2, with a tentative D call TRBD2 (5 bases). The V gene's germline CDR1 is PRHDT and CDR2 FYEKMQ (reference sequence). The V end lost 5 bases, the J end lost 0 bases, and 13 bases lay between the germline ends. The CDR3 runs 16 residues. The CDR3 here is CASSPPGGANTGELFF. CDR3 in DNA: TGTGCCAGCAGCCCACCAGGAGGAGCGAACACCGGGGAGCTGTTTTTT.

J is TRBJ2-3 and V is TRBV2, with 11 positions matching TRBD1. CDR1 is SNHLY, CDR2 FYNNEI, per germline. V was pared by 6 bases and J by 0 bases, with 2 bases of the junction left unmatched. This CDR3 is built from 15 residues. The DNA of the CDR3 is TGTGCCAGCAGCCGGGACAGGGGGAGCACAGATACGCAGTATTTT. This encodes CASSRDRGSTDTQYF.

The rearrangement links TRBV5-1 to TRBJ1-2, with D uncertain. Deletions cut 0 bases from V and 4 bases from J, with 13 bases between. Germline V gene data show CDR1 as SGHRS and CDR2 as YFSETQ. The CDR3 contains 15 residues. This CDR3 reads CASSLEGGMGYGYTF. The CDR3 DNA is TGCGCCAGCAGCTTGGAAGGAGGGATGGGCTATGGCTACACCTTC.

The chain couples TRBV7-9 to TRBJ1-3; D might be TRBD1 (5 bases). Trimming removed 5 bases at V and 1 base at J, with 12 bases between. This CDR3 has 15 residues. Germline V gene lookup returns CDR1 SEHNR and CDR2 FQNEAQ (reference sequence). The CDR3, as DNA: TGTGCCAGCAGCGCATACAGGTTTTCTGGAAACACCATATATTTT. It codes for CASSAYRFSGNTIYF.

The CDR3 coding sequence is TGTGCCAGTAGTACGGACCCGTATGAAAAACTGTTTTTT. Translated: CASSTDPYEKLFF. This chain links TRBV19 with TRBJ1-4; D is ambiguous. The V and J ends lost 4 bases and 6 bases respectively, with 9 bases between them. The CDR3 contains 13 residues. Germline lookup yields CDR1 LNHDA and CDR2 SQIVND (reference sequence).

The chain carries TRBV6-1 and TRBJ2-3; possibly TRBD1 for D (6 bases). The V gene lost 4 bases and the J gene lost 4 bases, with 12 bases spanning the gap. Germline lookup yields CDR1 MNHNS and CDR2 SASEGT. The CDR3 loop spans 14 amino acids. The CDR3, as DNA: TGTGCCAGCAGTGTAACAGGGTTAGCAGATACGCAGTATTTT. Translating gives CASSVTGLADTQYF.

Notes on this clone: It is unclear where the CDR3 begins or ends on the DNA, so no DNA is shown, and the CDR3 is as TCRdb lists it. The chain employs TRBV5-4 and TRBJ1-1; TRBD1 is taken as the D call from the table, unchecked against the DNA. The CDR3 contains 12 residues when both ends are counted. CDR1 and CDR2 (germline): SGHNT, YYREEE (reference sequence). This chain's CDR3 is CASSFLWTEAFF.

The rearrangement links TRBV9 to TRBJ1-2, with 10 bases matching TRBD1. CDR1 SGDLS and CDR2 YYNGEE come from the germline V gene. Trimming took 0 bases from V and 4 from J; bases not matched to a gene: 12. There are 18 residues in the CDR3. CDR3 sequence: CASSVEGQGPPELYGYTF. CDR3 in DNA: TGTGCCAGCAGCGTAGAGGGACAGGGGCCTCCCGAACTCTATGGCTACACCTTC. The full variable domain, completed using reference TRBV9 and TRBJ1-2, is DSGVTQTPKHLITATGQRVTLRCSPRSGDLSVYWYQQSLDQGLQFLIQYYNGEERAKGNILERFSAQQFPDLHSELNLSSLELGDSALYFCASSVEGQGPPELYGYTFGSGTRLTVV.

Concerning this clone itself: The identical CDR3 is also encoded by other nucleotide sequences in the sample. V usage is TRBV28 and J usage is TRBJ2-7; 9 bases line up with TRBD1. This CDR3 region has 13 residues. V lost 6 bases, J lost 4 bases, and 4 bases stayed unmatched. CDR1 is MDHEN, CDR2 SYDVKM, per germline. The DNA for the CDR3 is TGTGCCAGCAGGGGGACAGGGACGTACGAGCAGTACTTC. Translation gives CASRGTGTYEQYF.